This TCR beta chain was identified in a study of cytomegalovirus exposure and HLA in healthy donors. General observations from the study: In a later analysis, DRB1 alleles had the most associated TCRs; HLA-C alleles the fewest. TCR beta sequences reportedly predicted most subjects' HLA-A and HLA-B alleles accurately.

PCR primers comprised 60 Vbeta and 13 Jbeta primers. Assay: immunoSEQ multiplex PCR; the TCRdb copy retains only in-frame clones and omits some. Here the sample spans roughly 120,000 clones, roughly three quarters being singletons. A note on this clone: What it binds is unknown.

Germline V lookup: CDR1 SGDLS, CDR2 YYNGEE. The CDR3 extends over 15 amino acids. J gave up 6 bases and V 1 base, and 4 bases lay outside the gene matches. The rearrangement links TRBV9 to TRBJ2-2; 9 nucleotides line up with TRBD1. Input material: PBMCs. This clonotype was obtained from a man aged 18 to 29 in good health and CMV-seronegative. The CDR3 region has the DNA TGTGCCAGCAGCGTATCCGGGACAGGGCCCGGGGAGCTGTTTTTT. It translates to CASSVSGTGPGELFF.